The 30 T cell receptor beta chains below were found in one sample sequenced in a study of technical replicates of blood from four donors. Sequenced by immunoSEQ multiplex PCR; TCRdb stores in-frame clones only, minus some. The sample lists about 18,000 clones, 82% occurring once. The material sequenced was PBMCs. These receptors all stem from a human donor in good health. Some clones in this sample may be carry-over from other donors' samples.

The V call is TRBV9, the J call TRBJ2-6, with 7 bases fitting TRBD2. The junction had 6 bases not matched to a gene; V was cut back by 4 bases and J by 2 bases. Germline CDR1 SGDLS, CDR2 YYNGEE. The CDR3 totals 16 residues. In DNA, the CDR3 is TGTGCCAGCAGCCTTATTGGGGGGGCTGGGGCCAACGTCCTGACTTTC. Translating gives CASSLIGGAGANVLTF.

This clone was observed a handful of times. The chain's CDR3 is CASSEWQNQPQHF. CDR3 coding DNA: TGTGCCAGCAGTGAATGGCAAAATCAGCCCCAGCATTTT. This rearrangement joins TRBV2 to TRBJ1-5; D not certain. The V and J ends lost 2 bases and 4 bases respectively, with 6 bases between them. CDR1 is SNHLY, CDR2 FYNNEI, per germline. This CDR3 comprises 13 residues.

The chain is built from TRBV2 and TRBJ2-1; 7 bases line up with TRBD2. Trimming removed 5 bases from V and 6 bases from J; junction bases left unmatched: 10. The CDR3 covers 15 residues. Germline V gene lookup returns CDR1 SNHLY and CDR2 FYNNEI. CDR3 sequence (DNA): TGTGCCAGCAGTTCCGCTAGCGGAACATCCAATGAGCAGTTCTTC. The encoded protein is CASSSASGTSNEQFF.

The rearrangement joins TRBV6-1 to TRBJ1-2; D is uncertain. The V gene's germline CDR1 is MNHNS and CDR2 SASEGT. V lost 2 bases to trimming and J lost 10 bases, with 17 bases between them. This CDR3 contains 14 residues. The CDR3 is CASSESPRFSIYTF. Here the CDR3 DNA reads TGTGCCAGCAGTGAATCCCCCAGATTTTCCATCTACACCTTC.

The chain has TRBV2 and TRBJ2-7; 10 positions match TRBD2. Germline trimming cut 6 bases from V and 3 bases from J; bases unmatched to any gene: 8. Germline V gives CDR1 SNHLY, CDR2 FYNNEI. This CDR3 is 15 amino acids long. CDR3 sequence: CASSPSSGRGYEQYF. DNA for the CDR3: TGTGCCAGCAGCCCTTCAAGCGGGAGGGGCTACGAGCAGTACTTC.

This sequence joins TRBV2 and TRBJ1-5; 8 bases match TRBD1. The ends lost 6 bases at V and 7 bases at J; junction bases unmatched: 8. Germline V gene lookup returns CDR1 SNHLY and CDR2 FYNNEI. The CDR3 covers 14 residues. The CDR3 DNA reads TGTGCCAGCAGAGGGGGGTCAGGGGGCCAGCCCCAGCATTTT. Protein product: CASRGGSGGQPQHF. The complete variable domain, with remaining parts taken from reference TRBV2 and TRBJ1-5, reads EPEVTQTPSHQVTQMGQEVILRCVPISNHLYFYWYRQILGQKVEFLVSFYNNEISEKSEIFDDQFSVERPDGSNFTLKIRSTKLEDSAMYFCASRGGSGGQPQHFGDGTRLSIL.

The chain employs TRBV7-6 and TRBJ2-7; tentatively, D is TRBD2 (6 bases). The CDR3 covers 15 residues. CDR1 and CDR2 from the germline V gene are SGHVS and FNYEAQ. Trimming pared 1 base from V and 3 bases from J, leaving 13 bases between. The CDR3 DNA reads as TGTGCCAGCAGCTTAGGGGCGGGGACCCTCTACGAGCAGTACTTC. Translation: CASSLGAGTLYEQYF. Looking up the rest from reference TRBV7-6 and TRBJ2-7 gives the full variable domain: GAGVSQSPRYKVTKRGQDVALRCDPISGHVSLYWYRQALGQGPEFLTYFNYEAQQDKSGLPNDRFSAERPEGSISTLTIQRTEQRDSAMYRCASSLGAGTLYEQYFGPGTRLTVT.

This clone showed up just a few times. The chain has TRBV20-1 and TRBJ1-1, with D possibly being TRBD1 (5 bases). Trimming removed 6 bases from V and 11 bases from J, with 16 bases in between. From germline, CDR1 is DFQATT and CDR2 SNEGSKA (reference sequence). The CDR3 consists of 11 residues. The CDR3 protein is CSAGGGLDAFF. In DNA form, the CDR3 reads TGCAGTGCGGGGGGGGGTTTAGACGCTTTCTTT.

This clone was counted between two and nine times. The chain combines TRBV5-1 with TRBJ1-4; D unclear. The germline CDR1 and CDR2 sequences are SGHRS and YFSETQ. The CDR3 runs to 16 residues. V was trimmed by 0 bases and J by 2 bases, leaving 11 bases between them. CDR3 bases: TGCGCCAGCAGCTTGGCTTCGGTAGCGACTAATGAAAAACTGTTTTTT. It codes for CASSLASVATNEKLFF.

The V call is TRBV6-1, the J call TRBJ2-7; TRBD2 might be the D (6 bases). V was pared by 0 bases and J by 1 base, with 16 bases between. The CDR3 has 17 amino acids. The V gene's germline CDR1 is MNHNS and CDR2 SASEGT. The DNA for the CDR3 is TGTGCCAGCAGTGAAGCGCTTCGGGGGACTTTGTCCTACGAGCAGTACTTC. It codes for CASSEALRGTLSYEQYF.

The chain combines TRBV7-8 with TRBJ1-1; D is unresolved. With 6 bases removed from V and 1 base from J, the gap between germline ends came to 9 bases. CDR3 length: 13 residues. The germline CDR1 and CDR2 sequences are SGHVS and FQNEAQ. CDR3 sequence reads: CASSKQQNTEAFF. The CDR3 bases are TGTGCCAGCAGTAAACAGCAGAACACTGAAGCTTTCTTT.

This clone was counted between two and nine times. This chain connects TRBV6-1 to TRBJ1-5, with TRBD1 matching over 7 bases. The CDR3 has 14 residues. The trim removed 4 bases at V and 1 base at J, leaving 1 base unmatched. Per germline, CDR1 MNHNS and CDR2 SASEGT. The CDR3 DNA reads as TGTGCCAGCAGTGTACAGGGGAGCAATCAGCCCCAGCATTTT. Translating it yields CASSVQGSNQPQHF.

V and J are TRBV21-1 and TRBJ1-4; TRBD1, the table's D call, lacks a check against the DNA. TRBV21-1 is marked as a pseudogene. The CDR3 has 19 residues. CDR3 residues: CASSKVSGQGRDTNEKLFF. CDR3 nucleotide sequence: TGTGCCAGCAGCAAAGTAAGTGGCCAGGGGCGCGATACTAATGAAAAACTGTTTTTT.

The chain is built from TRBV13 and TRBJ1-4, with D hard to call. The CDR3 loop spans 14 amino acids. V lost 8 bases, J lost 8 bases, and 18 bases lay in between. The germline V gene encodes CDR1 PRHDT and CDR2 FYEKMQ (reference sequence). CDR3 residues: CASGLRRGTEKLFF. As DNA, the CDR3 is TGTGCCAGCGGACTCCGACGGGGAACCGAAAAACTGTTTTTT.

The genes are TRBV11-3 and TRBJ2-1; 7 nucleotides line up with TRBD2. CDR3 size: 16 residues. The trim removed 4 bases at V and 5 bases at J, leaving 11 bases unmatched. Germline CDR1 SGHNT, CDR2 YENEEA. The CDR3 DNA follows: TGTGCCAGCAGCTCCCAAGAAGCGGGGTGGGACAATGAGCAGTTCTTC. Translated, it gives CASSSQEAGWDNEQFF.

This chain links TRBV7-2 with TRBJ2-1, with 11 bases lining up with TRBD2. CDR3 size: 17 residues. Germline assignment: CDR1 SGHTA and CDR2 FQGNSA. With 5 bases clipped from V and 3 bases from J, the junction kept 9 bases outside the gene matches. As DNA, the CDR3 is TGTGCCAGCAGCCCCTACCTTACTAGCGGGAGCTACAATGAGCAGTTCTTC. It encodes CASSPYLTSGSYNEQFF. The variable domain in full, completed from reference TRBV7-2 and TRBJ2-1, reads GAGVSQSPSNKVTEKGKDVELRCDPISGHTALYWYRQSLGQGLEFLIYFQGNSAPDKSGLPSDRFSAERTGGSVSTLTIQRTQQEDSAVYLCASSPYLTSGSYNEQFFGPGTRLTVL.

The gene calls are TRBV19 and TRBJ1-2; 9 bases are a match to TRBD1. This CDR3 is built from 15 residues. Germline CDR1 LNHDA, CDR2 SQIVND (reference sequence). The junction had 11 bases not matched to a gene; V was cut back by 7 bases and J by 5 bases. CDR3 DNA: TGTGCCAGTACCCAACTTGAGACAGGGGGATATGGCTACACCTTC. The encoded protein is CASTQLETGGYGYTF.

V and J are TRBV12-2 and TRBJ2-5; the DNA was not used to check the table's D call, TRBD2. TRBV12-2 is annotated as a pseudogene. CDR3 length equals 19 residues. In nucleotides, the CDR3 is TGTGCAAGTCGCTTAGAACCGGTCGAGCCTAGCGGGAGTTTTGAGACCCAGTACTTC. Translation gives CASRLEPVEPSGSFETQYF.

The chain's CDR3 is CASSGDSSFNEKLFF. The CDR3 DNA reads TGTGCCAGCAGCGGGGACAGTTCCTTTAATGAAAAACTGTTTTTT. J is TRBJ1-4 and V is TRBV5-6; 7 bases line up with TRBD1. The CDR3 runs to 15 residues. The germline V gene encodes CDR1 SGHDT and CDR2 YYEEEE. Germline trimming cut 4 bases from V and 4 bases from J; bases unmatched to any gene: 7.

The gene calls are TRBV28 and TRBJ2-1, with D perhaps TRBD2 (6 bases). Per the germline V gene, CDR1 is MDHEN and CDR2 is SYDVKM. The CDR3 consists of 16 residues. Trimming left V 1 base short and J 6 bases short, with 16 bases between. CDR3 region: CASSLSDLTSFNEQFF. The DNA for the CDR3 is TGTGCCAGCAGTTTATCCGATCTAACTAGCTTCAATGAGCAGTTCTTC.

J is TRBJ2-5 and V is TRBV19; perhaps TRBD1 as D (6 bases). The CDR3 has 16 amino acids. Germline CDR1 and CDR2: LNHDA and SQIVND (reference sequence). The V end lost 5 bases, the J end lost 5 bases, and 21 bases lay between the germline ends. CDR3 sequence reads: CASSPTPWGRGETQYF. CDR3 sequence (DNA): TGTGCCAGTAGTCCGACCCCTTGGGGGCGAGGGGAGACCCAGTACTTC.

The J gene is TRBJ1-5, the V gene TRBV19, with 8 bases that match TRBD1. J lost 5 bases, V lost 4 bases, and 4 bases had no gene match. The CDR3 has 14 amino acids. Germline CDR1 reads LNHDA; CDR2 reads SQIVND (reference sequence). CDR3 nucleotides: TGTGCCAGTAGTAAAGGACAGGGATATCAGCCCCAGCATTTT. Protein product: CASSKGQGYQPQHF.

This chain links TRBV7-6 with TRBJ2-7; D may be TRBD2 (6 bases). The CDR3 consists of 13 residues. The germline V and J ends were trimmed by 4 bases and 4 bases, with 11 bases remaining between them. Germline CDR1 SGHVS, CDR2 FNYEAQ. The CDR3 DNA reads as TGTGCCAGCAGCTCTCCGGGGAGGTACGAGCAGTACTTC. Translated, it gives CASSSPGRYEQYF.

The rearrangement joins TRBV6-5 to TRBJ1-1; D ambiguous. This CDR3 comprises 14 residues. Germline CDR1 and CDR2: MNHEY and SVGAGI. Trimming shortened V by 5 bases and J by 0 bases, and 10 bases separated the two germline ends. CDR3 region: CASSRTAVNTEAFF. CDR3 nucleotide sequence: TGTGCCAGCAGTAGAACAGCCGTGAACACTGAAGCTTTCTTT.

The rearrangement joins TRBV19 to TRBJ2-1; 9 bases line up with TRBD1. Germline-derived CDR1 and CDR2 are LNHDA and SQIVND (reference sequence). The CDR3 contains 13 residues. V was clipped by 5 bases and J by 6 bases; unmatched bases: 2. The CDR3, as DNA: TGTGCCAGTAGTGTACAGGGGGCCAATGAGCAGTTCTTC. As protein: CASSVQGANEQFF.

The chain carries TRBV7-2 and TRBJ1-2; no clear D gene. CDR1 is SGHTA and CDR2 is FQGNSA in the germline V gene. The CDR3 totals 16 residues. V was cut by 1 base and J by 2 bases, with 14 bases left in between. The CDR3 region has the DNA TGTGCCAGCAGCTTAGAACCCACCAGAGGGAACTATGGCTACACCTTC. Amino acids: CASSLEPTRGNYGYTF. Full variable domain (remainder filled in from reference TRBV7-2 and TRBJ1-2): GAGVSQSPSNKVTEKGKDVELRCDPISGHTALYWYRQSLGQGLEFLIYFQGNSAPDKSGLPSDRFSAERTGGSVSTLTIQRTQQEDSAVYLCASSLEPTRGNYGYTFGSGTRLTVV.

The chain is built from TRBV21-1 and TRBJ2-7; TRBD1 reflects the table's D call only, with no check against the DNA. TRBV21-1 is termed a pseudogene. The CDR3 is 16 residues long. CDR3 residues: CASSNKTGRRAYEQYF. The CDR3 region has the DNA TGTGCCAGCAGCAACAAGACAGGAAGACGTGCCTACGAGCAGTACTTC.

This clone was detected only once. The V gene is TRBV11-3, the J gene TRBJ2-1; no clear D. V was clipped by 1 base and J by 7 bases, with 8 bases between them. The V gene's germline CDR1 is SGHNT and CDR2 YENEEA. The CDR3 runs to 13 residues. The CDR3 DNA sequence: TGTGCCAGCAGCTTAGGGAGTGTGAATGAGCAGTTCTTC. Its protein is CASSLGSVNEQFF.

The DNA for the CDR3 is TGTGCCAGCAGCTTGGATCCTAGCGGGAGGGCCGGTGAGACCCAGTACTTC. Its protein product is CASSLDPSGRAGETQYF. This rearrangement joins TRBV5-4 to TRBJ2-5; 12 bases fit TRBD2. This CDR3 contains 17 residues. V lost 0 bases, J lost 5 bases, and 8 bases stayed unmatched. Per germline, CDR1 SGHNT and CDR2 YYREEE (reference sequence).

The table lists this clone with a count of one. This sequence joins TRBV5-4 and TRBJ2-7; 7 bases agree with TRBD2. Germline values: CDR1 SGHNT, CDR2 YYREEE (reference sequence). Germline trimming cut 0 bases from V and 0 bases from J; bases unmatched to any gene: 3. The CDR3 extends over 15 amino acids. CDR3 nucleotide sequence: TGTGCCAGCAGCTTGGAACGGACTAGCTCCTACGAGCAGTACTTC. Encoded protein: CASSLERTSSYEQYF. The full variable domain, completed using reference TRBV5-4 and TRBJ2-7, is ETGVTQSPTHLIKTRGQQVTLRCSSQSGHNTVSWYQQALGQGPQFIFQYYREEENGRGNFPPRFSGLQFPNYSSELNVNALELDDSALYLCASSLERTSSYEQYFGPGTRLTVT.